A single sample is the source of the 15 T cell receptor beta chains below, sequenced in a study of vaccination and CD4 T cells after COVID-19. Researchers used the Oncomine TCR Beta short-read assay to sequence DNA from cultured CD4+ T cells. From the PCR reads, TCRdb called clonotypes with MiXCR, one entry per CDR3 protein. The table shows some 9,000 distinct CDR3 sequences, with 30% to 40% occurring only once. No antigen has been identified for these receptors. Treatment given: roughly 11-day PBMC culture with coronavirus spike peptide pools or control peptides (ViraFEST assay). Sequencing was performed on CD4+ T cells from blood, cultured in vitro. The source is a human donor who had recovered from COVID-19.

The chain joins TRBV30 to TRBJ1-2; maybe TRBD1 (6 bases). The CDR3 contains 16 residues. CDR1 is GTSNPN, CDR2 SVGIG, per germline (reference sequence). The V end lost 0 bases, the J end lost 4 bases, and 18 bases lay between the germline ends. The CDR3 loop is CAWSVLGGSTLYGYTF. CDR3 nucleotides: TGTGCCTGGAGTGTACTAGGGGGGTCGACCCTCTATGGCTACACCTTC.

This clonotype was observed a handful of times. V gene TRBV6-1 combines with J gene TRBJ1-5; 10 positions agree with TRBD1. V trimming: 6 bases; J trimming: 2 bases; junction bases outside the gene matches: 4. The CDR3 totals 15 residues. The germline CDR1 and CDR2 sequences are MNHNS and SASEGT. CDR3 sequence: CASRTGTGGNQPQHF. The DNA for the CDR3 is TGTGCCAGCAGAACCGGGACAGGGGGCAATCAGCCCCAGCATTTT.

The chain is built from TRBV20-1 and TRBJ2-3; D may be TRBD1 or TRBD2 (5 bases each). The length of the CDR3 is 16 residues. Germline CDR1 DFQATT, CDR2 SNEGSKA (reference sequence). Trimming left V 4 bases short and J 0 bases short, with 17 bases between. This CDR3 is CSATSGHSSSTDTQYF. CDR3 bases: TGCAGTGCTACGTCGGGGCACTCTTCTAGCACAGATACGCAGTATTTT.

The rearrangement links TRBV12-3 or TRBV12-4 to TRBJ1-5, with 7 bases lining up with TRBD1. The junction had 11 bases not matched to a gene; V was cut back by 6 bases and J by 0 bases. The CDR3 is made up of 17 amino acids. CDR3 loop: CASSSGSRGDSNQPQHF. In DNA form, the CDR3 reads TGTGCCAGCAGCTCGGGGTCCAGGGGGGATAGCAATCAGCCCCAGCATTTT.

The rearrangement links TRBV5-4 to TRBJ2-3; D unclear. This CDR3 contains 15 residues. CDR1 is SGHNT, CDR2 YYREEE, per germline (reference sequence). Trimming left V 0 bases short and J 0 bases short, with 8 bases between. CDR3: CASSLDGSSTDTQYF. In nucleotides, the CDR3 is TGTGCCAGCAGCTTGGACGGGTCTAGCACAGATACGCAGTATTTT.

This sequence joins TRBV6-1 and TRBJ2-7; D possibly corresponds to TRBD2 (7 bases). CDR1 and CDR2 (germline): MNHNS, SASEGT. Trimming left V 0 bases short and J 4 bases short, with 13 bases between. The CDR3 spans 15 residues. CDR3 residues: CASSEARGGAYEQYF. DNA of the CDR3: TGTGCCAGCAGTGAAGCGAGGGGGGGGGCGTACGAGCAGTACTTC.

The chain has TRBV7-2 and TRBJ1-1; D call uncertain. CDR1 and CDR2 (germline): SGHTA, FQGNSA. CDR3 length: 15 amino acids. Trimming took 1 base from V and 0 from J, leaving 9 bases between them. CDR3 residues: CASSLVRGMNTEAFF. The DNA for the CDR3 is TGTGCCAGCAGCTTAGTACGAGGGATGAACACTGAAGCTTTCTTT.

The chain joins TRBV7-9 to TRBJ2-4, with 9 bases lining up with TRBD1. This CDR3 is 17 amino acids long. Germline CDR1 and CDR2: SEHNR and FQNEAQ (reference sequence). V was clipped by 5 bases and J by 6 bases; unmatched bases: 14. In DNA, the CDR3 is TGTGCCAGCAGCCCATGGCTGTGGACAGGGGTCGGAAACATTCAGTACTTC. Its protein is CASSPWLWTGVGNIQYF.

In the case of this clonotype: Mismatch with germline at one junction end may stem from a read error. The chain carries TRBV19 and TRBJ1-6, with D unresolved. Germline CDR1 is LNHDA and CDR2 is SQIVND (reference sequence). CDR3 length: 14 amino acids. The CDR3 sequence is CVSSIPGINSPLHF. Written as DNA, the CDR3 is TGTGTCAGTAGTATTCCGGGAATTAATTCACCCCTCCACTTT.

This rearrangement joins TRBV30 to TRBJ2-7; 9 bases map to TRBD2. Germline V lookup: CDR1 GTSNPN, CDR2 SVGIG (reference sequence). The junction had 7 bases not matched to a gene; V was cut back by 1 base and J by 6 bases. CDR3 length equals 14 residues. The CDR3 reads CAWSEGLAVGEQYF. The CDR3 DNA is TGTGCCTGGAGTGAGGGACTAGCTGTCGGCGAGCAGTACTTC.

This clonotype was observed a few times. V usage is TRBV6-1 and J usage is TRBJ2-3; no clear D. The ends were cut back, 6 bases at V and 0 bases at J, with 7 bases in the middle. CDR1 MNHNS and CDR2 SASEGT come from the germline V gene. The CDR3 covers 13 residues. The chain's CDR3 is CASRGGSTDTQYF. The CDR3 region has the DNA TGTGCCAGCAGGGGCGGTAGCACAGATACGCAGTATTTT.

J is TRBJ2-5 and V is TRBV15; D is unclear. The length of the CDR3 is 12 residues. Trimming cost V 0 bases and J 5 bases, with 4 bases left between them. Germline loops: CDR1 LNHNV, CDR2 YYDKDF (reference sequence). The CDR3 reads CATSRELETQYF. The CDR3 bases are TGTGCCACCAGCAGAGAGCTGGAGACCCAGTACTTC.

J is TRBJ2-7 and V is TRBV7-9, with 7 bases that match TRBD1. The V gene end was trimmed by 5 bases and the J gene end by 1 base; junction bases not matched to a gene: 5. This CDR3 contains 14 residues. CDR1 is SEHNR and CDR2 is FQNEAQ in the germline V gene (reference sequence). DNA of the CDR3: TGTGCCAGCAGCAATACAGGGGAATCCTACGAGCAGTACTTC. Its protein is CASSNTGESYEQYF.

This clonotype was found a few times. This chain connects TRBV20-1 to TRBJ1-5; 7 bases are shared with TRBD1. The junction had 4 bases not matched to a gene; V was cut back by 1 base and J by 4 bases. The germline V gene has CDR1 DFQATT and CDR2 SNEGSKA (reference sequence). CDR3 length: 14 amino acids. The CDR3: CSARVGTENQPQHF. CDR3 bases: TGCAGTGCTAGAGTAGGGACAGAAAATCAGCCCCAGCATTTT.

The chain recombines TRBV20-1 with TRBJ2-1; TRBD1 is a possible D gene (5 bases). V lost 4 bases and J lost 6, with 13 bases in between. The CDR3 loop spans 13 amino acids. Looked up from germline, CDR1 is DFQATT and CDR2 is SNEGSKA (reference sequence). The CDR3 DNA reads TGCAGTGCTACCTTGGGGCACCTCAATGAGCAGTTCTTC. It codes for CSATLGHLNEQFF.